This TCR beta chain was captured by sequencing in a study of blood T cell repertoires in COVID-19. About the research overall: Cohort 3 donors were reported recovered after two negative PCRs, clearance, or symptom resolution. The origin of the acute and convalescent COVID-19 samples was the United States, Italy and Spain. PBMCs, B-cell-depleted T cells, or T cells provided the cDNA or gDNA that made up the material.

Germline lookup yields CDR1 SGHRS and CDR2 YFSETQ. The CDR3 extends over 15 amino acids. V gave up 4 bases and J gave up 2 bases, with 13 bases separating them. Assay: immunoSEQ multiplex PCR; the TCRdb copy retains only in-frame clones and omits some. The sample has more than 300,000 clones, 80% to 90% seen once. Sequenced material: PBMCs or T cells enriched from blood (not recorded which). The rearrangement joins TRBV5-1 to TRBJ1-3; D is perhaps TRBD1 (5 bases). The receptor was derived from a man aged 35 to 55 in a cohort exposed to, infected with or recovered from COVID-19 (not recorded which). CDR3 nucleotide sequence: TGCGCCAGCAGCCCCAGGGTAGGGCCTGGAAACACCATATATTTT. Its protein product is CASSPRVGPGNTIYF.